These 22 T cell receptor beta chains came from one sample sequenced in a study of T-cell memory formation after mild COVID-19. TCRdb itself ran the 5' RACE reads through MiXCR, one entry per CDR3 protein. The sample shows 450,000 to 650,000 distinct CDR3 sequences, about a sixth of them seen only once. The source material was PBMCs or a T cell subset sorted from them (not recorded which). These receptors came from an adult woman who had mild COVID-19 (a few samples of this study predate the infection). Cell type and time point are not known.

This clonotype occurred many times. The chain combines TRBV5-1 with TRBJ2-1, with 8 bases identical to TRBD2. Germline V CDR1 and CDR2: SGHRS, YFSETQ. V was pared by 2 bases and J by 10 bases, with 14 bases of the junction left unmatched. This CDR3 has 16 amino acids. The CDR3: CASSFGRGDPYLEQFF. CDR3 sequence (DNA): TGCGCCAGCAGCTTTGGGCGGGGGGACCCTTATTTAGAGCAGTTCTTC.

The chain links TRBV20-1 to TRBJ2-1, with 12 bases aligning to TRBD2. CDR1 is DFQATT, CDR2 SNEGSKA, per germline (reference sequence). This CDR3 has 14 residues. J was trimmed by 5 bases and V by 6 bases; bases with no gene match: 5. The CDR3 protein is CSARTSGMNNEQFF. CDR3 in DNA: TGCAGTGCAAGGACTAGCGGGATGAACAATGAGCAGTTCTTC.

The rearrangement joins TRBV5-1 to TRBJ1-1; maybe TRBD1 (5 bases). V was pared by 0 bases and J by 0 bases, with 12 bases between. The V gene's germline CDR1 is SGHRS and CDR2 YFSETQ. This CDR3 has 16 residues. Written as DNA, the CDR3 is TGCGCCAGCAGCTTGGGCAGGGTTGGGATGAACACTGAAGCTTTCTTT. Protein: CASSLGRVGMNTEAFF.

This clonotype was observed a few times. The chain is built from TRBV12-3 or TRBV12-4 and TRBJ2-1; 9 nucleotides align to TRBD1. V gave up 8 bases and J gave up 5 bases; unmatched junction bases: 4. This CDR3 spans 13 amino acids. CDR3 coding DNA: TGTGCCAGCGACAGGGGGTTCAACAATGAGCAGTTCTTC. Translating gives CASDRGFNNEQFF.

The V call is TRBV7-6, the J call TRBJ2-1, with 10 bases aligning to TRBD2. The V gene end was trimmed by 5 bases and the J gene end by 7 bases; junction bases not matched to a gene: 11. Germline CDR1 reads SGHVS; CDR2 reads FNYEAQ. The CDR3 spans 16 residues. CDR3 sequence reads: CASSGGLAAGENEQFF. The CDR3 DNA reads as TGTGCCAGCAGCGGAGGACTAGCGGCCGGTGAGAATGAGCAGTTCTTC.

The chain links TRBV29-1 to TRBJ1-2; tentative D call: TRBD1 (5 bases). The CDR3 has 12 residues. The germline V and J ends were trimmed by 6 bases and 4 bases, with 12 bases remaining between them. Germline lookup yields CDR1 SQVTM and CDR2 ANQGSEA. CDR3 sequence: CSVGDGSYGYTF. CDR3 sequence (DNA): TGCAGCGTAGGGGACGGGTCCTATGGCTACACCTTC. The whole variable domain, remainder taken from reference TRBV29-1 and TRBJ1-2, is SAVISQKPSRDICQRGTSLTIQCQVDSQVTMMFWYRQQPGQSLTLIATANQGSEATYESGFVIDKFPISRPNLTFSTLTVSNMSPEDSSIYLCSVGDGSYGYTFGSGTRLTVV.

This clonotype was counted a few times. The chain combines TRBV30 with TRBJ2-1; 7 bases match TRBD1. V was pared by 0 bases and J by 4 bases, with 6 bases of the junction left unmatched. CDR3 size: 15 residues. The germline V gene encodes CDR1 GTSNPN and CDR2 SVGIG (reference sequence). This CDR3 is CAWSVGGTAYNEQFF. For the CDR3, the DNA is TGTGCCTGGAGTGTCGGTGGGACAGCGTACAATGAGCAGTTCTTC. The full variable domain, its missing parts supplied by reference TRBV30 and TRBJ2-1, is SQTIHQWPATLVQPVGSPLSLECTVEGTSNPNLYWYRQAAGRGLQLLFYSVGIGQISSEVPQNLSASRPQDRQFILSSKKLLLSDSGFYLCAWSVGGTAYNEQFFGPGTRLTVL.

The chain uses TRBV12-3 or TRBV12-4 and TRBJ1-2, with 8 positions matching TRBD1. The CDR3 is 13 residues long. V was clipped by 10 bases and J by 7 bases; unmatched bases: 11. In nucleotides, the CDR3 is TGTGCCACCCGATCGACAGGGGAGGCTGGCTACACCTTC. It specifies CATRSTGEAGYTF.

This clonotype was found a few times. This sequence joins TRBV6-2 or TRBV6-3 and TRBJ2-1; 12 bases agree with TRBD2. The V gene's germline CDR1 is MNHEY and CDR2 SVGEGT. V lost 2 bases and J lost 3; bases outside the gene matches: 8. The CDR3 runs to 18 residues. The CDR3 sequence: CASSYGRLAGVVYNEQFF. CDR3 coding DNA: TGTGCCAGCAGTTACGGGAGACTAGCGGGAGTGGTCTACAATGAGCAGTTCTTC.

Ten or more counts support this clonotype. This rearrangement joins TRBV12-3 or TRBV12-4 to TRBJ2-7, with 10 nucleotides matching TRBD1. The CDR3 is 15 residues long. J was trimmed by 2 bases and V by 5 bases; bases with no gene match: 6. CDR3 sequence: CASSLRQGAAYEQYF. The CDR3 nucleotides are TGTGCCAGCAGTCTAAGACAGGGGGCGGCCTACGAGCAGTACTTC.

This clonotype was detected a few times. The rearrangement uses TRBV5-1 and TRBJ2-1; 7 positions agree with TRBD2. CDR3 length: 15 amino acids. Germline values: CDR1 SGHRS, CDR2 YFSETQ. Trimming cost V 4 bases and J 4 bases; bases outside gene matches: 8. The CDR3 protein is CASSLLSGGYNEQFF. CDR3 in DNA: TGCGCCAGCAGCCTCCTATCGGGGGGTTACAATGAGCAGTTCTTC.

This clonotype was counted a few times. CDR3 sequence: CSASTGQGILAKNIQYF. In DNA, the CDR3 is TGCAGTGCTAGTACGGGACAGGGTATACTAGCCAAAAACATTCAGTACTTC. V gene TRBV20-1 combines with J gene TRBJ2-4; 9 positions agree with TRBD1. Germline V CDR1 and CDR2: DFQATT, SNEGSKA (reference sequence). Losses at the gene ends were 3 bases for V and 0 bases for J; bases not matched to a gene: 9. The CDR3 covers 17 residues.

The rearrangement uses TRBV5-1 and TRBJ1-1; D is undetermined. The CDR3 has 13 amino acids. V lost 3 bases to trimming and J lost 7 bases, with 13 bases between them. Germline-derived CDR1 and CDR2 are SGHRS and YFSETQ. As DNA, the CDR3 is TGCGCCAGCAGCTCCGCCGCTCAAGGTGAAGCTTTCTTT. Protein: CASSSAAQGEAFF.

The rearrangement uses TRBV28 and TRBJ1-5; 7 bases match TRBD1. This CDR3 has 14 amino acids. The ends lost 6 bases at V and 7 bases at J; junction bases unmatched: 9. From germline, CDR1 is MDHEN and CDR2 SYDVKM. CDR3 DNA: TGTGCCAGCAGCCCCACAGGGGTAGTCCAGCCCCAGCATTTT. Its protein product is CASSPTGVVQPQHF.

CDR3 sequence: CASTPQVGTEAFF. The CDR3 region has the DNA TGTGCCAGCACTCCCCAGGTTGGCACTGAAGCTTTCTTT. This chain connects TRBV12-3 or TRBV12-4 to TRBJ1-1; D is unresolved. The V end lost 7 bases, the J end lost 4 bases, and 13 bases lay between the germline ends. The CDR3 runs 13 residues.

This chain links TRBV12-3 or TRBV12-4 with TRBJ2-1; D call uncertain. Trimming left V 6 bases short and J 6 bases short, with 15 bases between. The CDR3 is 14 residues long. The CDR3 loop is CASSRGPWGNEQFF. The DNA of the CDR3 is TGTGCCAGCAGCCGAGGACCGTGGGGCAATGAGCAGTTCTTC.

In its sample, this clonotype was seen a few times. This chain connects TRBV7-3 to TRBJ2-5, with 7 bases lining up with TRBD2. The CDR3 runs to 16 residues. Germline assignment: CDR1 SGHTA and CDR2 FQGTGA. V was clipped by 5 bases and J by 1 base; unmatched bases: 10. This chain's CDR3 is CASSIGDYPLQETQYF. The CDR3 DNA is TGTGCCAGCAGCATAGGGGACTACCCCCTCCAAGAGACCCAGTACTTC.

In its sample, this clonotype was seen a few times. The chain is built from TRBV24-1 and TRBJ2-4; D gene unclear. Trimming left V 4 bases short and J 9 bases short, with 3 bases between. Germline CDR1 and CDR2: KGHDR and SFDVKD. The CDR3 is 10 residues long. CDR3 loop: CATSDGIQYF. CDR3 DNA: TGTGCCACCAGTGACGGCATTCAGTACTTC.

Ten or more counts support this clonotype. The chain links TRBV3-1 to TRBJ2-5; D possibly uses TRBD1 or TRBD2 (5 bases each). This CDR3 has 13 residues. V was clipped by 8 bases and J by 5 bases, with 15 bases between them. Looked up from germline, CDR1 is LGHDT and CDR2 is YNNKEL (reference sequence). Here the CDR3 reads CASGGTRGETQYF. DNA of the CDR3: TGTGCCAGCGGTGGAACTAGGGGTGAGACCCAGTACTTC.

V is TRBV7-3 and J is TRBJ2-5, with 7 bases identical to TRBD2. This CDR3 has 17 residues. J lost 5 bases, V lost 5 bases, and 17 bases had no gene match. From germline, CDR1 is SGHTA and CDR2 FQGTGA. CDR3 bases: TGTGCCAGCAGCCTCTCCCCGGGGCCTGCCGGGGGGGAGACCCAGTACTTC. It yields the protein CASSLSPGPAGGETQYF.

This clonotype was seen a few times. This chain uses TRBV19 with TRBJ2-7; a weak D match, TRBD1 (5 bases). This CDR3 spans 14 amino acids. V was trimmed by 3 bases and J by 2 bases, leaving 11 bases between them. Germline V gene lookup returns CDR1 LNHDA and CDR2 SQIVND (reference sequence). This CDR3 reads CASSIRWGPYEQYF. The CDR3 region has the DNA TGTGCCAGTAGTATTCGTTGGGGCCCCTACGAGCAGTACTTC.

J is TRBJ2-3 and V is TRBV20-1; D is perhaps TRBD2 (6 bases). With 6 bases removed from V and 2 bases from J, the gap between germline ends came to 24 bases. The CDR3 consists of 17 residues. Germline loops: CDR1 DFQATT, CDR2 SNEGSKA (reference sequence). CDR3 DNA: TGCAGTGCCCAAACCGCGCCAGGGCGGGGACTCACAGATACGCAGTATTTT. Translated: CSAQTAPGRGLTDTQYF.